Below, 23 T cell receptor beta chains from the same sample are listed, as sequenced in a study of tissue T cells after allogeneic stem cell transplantation. Libraries were prepared by immunoSEQ multiplex PCR; TCRdb keeps only in-frame clonotypes and omits some of them. Counted here are 25,000 or so clones, 75% to 95% occurring once; the ten biggest clones make up about 2%. This specimen consisted of blood, obtained before transplantation. These receptors originate from a male donor aged 60 or over who later had graft-versus-host disease after an allogeneic stem cell transplant.

The V gene is TRBV6-5, the J gene TRBJ1-6; D is ambiguous. The germline gives CDR1 MNHEY, CDR2 SVGAGI. This CDR3 comprises 16 residues. The V end was cut by 0 bases, the J end by 6 bases, with 12 bases between. CDR3 in amino acids: CASSYSRAGLNSPLHF. The CDR3 bases are TGTGCCAGCAGTTACTCTAGGGCAGGACTTAATTCACCCCTCCACTTT.

The chain has TRBV13 and TRBJ2-1; 7 bases fit TRBD2. The CDR3 extends over 16 amino acids. J was trimmed by 6 bases and V by 6 bases; bases with no gene match: 14. CDR1 is PRHDT and CDR2 is FYEKMQ in the germline V gene (reference sequence). CDR3 nucleotide sequence: TGTGCCAGCAGGTCTACAGCGGGACCCCGGCTCAATGAGCAGTTCTTC. Translation: CASRSTAGPRLNEQFF.

V and J are TRBV6-5 and TRBJ2-3; TRBD1 aligns across 8 bases. Germline lookup yields CDR1 MNHEY and CDR2 SVGAGI. The CDR3 is made up of 15 amino acids. The V and J ends lost 6 bases and 1 base, in that order; junction bases with no gene match: 6. CDR3 nucleotide sequence: TGTGCCAGCAGAGGTCAGGGGGCGGGCACAGATACGCAGTATTTT. This sequence encodes CASRGQGAGTDTQYF.

J is TRBJ2-2 and V is TRBV7-2; either TRBD1 or TRBD2 may supply D (5 bases each). The CDR3 is made up of 16 amino acids. V was cut by 5 bases and J by 6 bases, with 19 bases left in between. Germline CDR1 and CDR2: SGHTA and FQGNSA. CDR3 sequence: CASSPRWDGSSGELFF. CDR3 in DNA: TGTGCCAGCAGCCCGAGGTGGGACGGGTCGTCCGGGGAGCTGTTTTTT.

The rearrangement uses TRBV7-2 and TRBJ2-3, with 10 bases identical to TRBD2. The ends lost 2 bases at V and 4 bases at J; junction bases unmatched: 6. Germline lookup yields CDR1 SGHTA and CDR2 FQGNSA. This CDR3 is built from 16 residues. The CDR3 DNA sequence: TGTGCCAGCAGCTTAATGGGACTAGCGTTTCCAGATACGCAGTATTTT. Translation: CASSLMGLAFPDTQYF.

This clone was observed a few times. The CDR3 reads CATSAGSVGGSGNTIYF. In DNA form, the CDR3 reads TGTGCCACCAGTGCGGGGTCCGTGGGGGGCTCTGGAAACACCATATATTTT. This chain connects TRBV24-1 to TRBJ1-3, with D maybe TRBD1 (5 bases). Germline V gives CDR1 KGHDR, CDR2 SFDVKD. This CDR3 spans 17 amino acids. The ends were cut back, 5 bases at V and 0 bases at J, with 16 bases in the middle.

V gene TRBV5-4 combines with J gene TRBJ2-7; 8 bases are shared with TRBD1. V shed 1 base, J shed 0 bases, and the junction held 3 bases outside the gene matches. Germline V CDR1 and CDR2: SGHNT, YYREEE (reference sequence). The CDR3 is made up of 15 amino acids. The CDR3, as DNA: TGTGCCAGCAGCTTGCAGGGACAGGCCTCCTACGAGCAGTACTTC. It is translated as CASSLQGQASYEQYF.

The gene calls are TRBV9 and TRBJ1-6, with 8 bases that match TRBD1. J gave up 9 bases and V 4 bases, and 9 bases lay outside the gene matches. This CDR3 comprises 15 residues. The germline V gene has CDR1 SGDLS and CDR2 YYNGEE. CDR3 nucleotide sequence: TGTGCCAGCAGCCCCCGACAGGGGTCGGGTTCACCCCTCCACTTT. Protein: CASSPRQGSGSPLHF.

The V and J genes are TRBV3-1 (or the pseudogene TRBV3-2) and TRBJ1-2; unclear D gene. This CDR3 spans 14 amino acids. V lost 0 bases and J lost 7, with 12 bases in between. CDR1 and CDR2 from the germline V gene are LGHDT and YNNKEL (reference sequence). The CDR3 DNA is TGTGCCAGCAGCCAAGATCAGAGGTTCGGTGGCTACACCTTC. Amino acid sequence: CASSQDQRFGGYTF.

The chain combines TRBV6-2 or TRBV6-3 with TRBJ1-2, with D perhaps TRBD1 (6 bases). The CDR3 is 16 residues long. V lost 6 bases and J 4 bases, leaving 21 bases between the germline ends. Germline V lookup: CDR1 MNHEY, CDR2 SVGEGT. DNA for the CDR3: TGTGCCAGCAGCCCGACCCTTGGACAGCAAACCTATGGCTACACCTTC. Translated, it gives CASSPTLGQQTYGYTF.

V gene TRBV4-1 combines with J gene TRBJ1-5; no clear D. From germline, CDR1 is MGHRA and CDR2 YSYEKL. V lost 1 base, J lost 3 bases, and 10 bases lay in between. This CDR3 has 15 residues. CDR3 residues: CASSQGRQNNQPQHF. The DNA for the CDR3 is TGCGCCAGCAGCCAAGGCCGTCAGAACAATCAGCCCCAGCATTTT.

The rearrangement joins TRBV28 to TRBJ1-3, with no clear D. V shed 4 bases and J shed 5 bases, with 6 bases lying between them. The CDR3 sequence is 12 residues long. Germline V lookup: CDR1 MDHEN, CDR2 SYDVKM. The CDR3 is CASSSERNTIYF. For the CDR3, the DNA is TGTGCCAGCAGTTCAGAAAGAAACACCATATATTTT. Using reference TRBV28 and TRBJ1-3 for the parts outside the CDR3, the full variable domain is DVKVTQSSRYLVKRTGEKVFLECVQDMDHENMFWYRQDPGLGLRLIYFSYDVKMKEKGDIPEGYSVSREKKERFSLILESASTNQTSMYLCASSSERNTIYFGEGSWLTVV.

This chain joins TRBV7-2 and TRBJ1-5; possible D gene TRBD1, 6 bases. This CDR3 is 15 amino acids long. The V end lost 7 bases, the J end lost 4 bases, and 17 bases lay between the germline ends. Germline V gene lookup returns CDR1 SGHTA and CDR2 FQGNSA. The CDR3 DNA is TGTGCCAGCAACCTGGGGGGGGCGTCAAATCAGCCCCAGCATTTT. It encodes CASNLGGASNQPQHF.

V gene TRBV11-2 combines with J gene TRBJ2-4; 8 bases are a match to TRBD2. Per germline, CDR1 SGHAT and CDR2 FQNNGV. This CDR3 has 15 amino acids. V was clipped by 6 bases and J by 6 bases; unmatched bases: 10. Here the CDR3 DNA reads TGTGCCAGCAGGGATGTCAGACTAGCGCGAAACATTCAGTACTTC. Translation: CASRDVRLARNIQYF.

V usage is TRBV7-2 and J usage is TRBJ2-7; 8 bases are a match to TRBD1. Per germline, CDR1 SGHTA and CDR2 FQGNSA. With V trimmed by 5 bases and J by 6 bases, 3 bases remained unmatched. CDR3 length: 12 amino acids. CDR3 residues: CASSGRGREQYF. In DNA form, the CDR3 reads TGTGCCAGCAGCGGCAGGGGGCGCGAGCAGTACTTC.

The CDR3 coding sequence is TGTGCCAGCAGCAAGAAGTCTGTTTACAGGGGAAAATCGTACACTGAAGCTTTCTTT. The encoded protein is CASSKKSVYRGKSYTEAFF. The V call is TRBV21-1, the J call TRBJ1-1; TRBD1 was called by the table and not checked on the DNA. TRBV21-1 is classified as a pseudogene. This CDR3 is 19 amino acids long.

The rearrangement uses TRBV27 and TRBJ1-5; unclear D gene. The CDR3 has 17 residues. Germline CDR1 is MNHEY and CDR2 is SMNVEV (reference sequence). The V end lost 5 bases, the J end lost 2 bases, and 19 bases lay between the germline ends. The CDR3 spells CASSPHRDGGGNQPQHF. Here the CDR3 DNA reads TGTGCCAGCAGTCCACACCGCGACGGTGGCGGCAATCAGCCCCAGCATTTT.

This clone came up a few times. The chain couples TRBV2 to TRBJ1-5, with no clear D. The CDR3 is 14 amino acids. V lost 3 bases, J lost 4 bases, and 10 bases lay in between. Germline loops: CDR1 SNHLY, CDR2 FYNNEI. In DNA, the CDR3 is TGTGCCAGCAGTGACACAAACCGGAATCAGCCCCAGCATTTT. The encoded protein is CASSDTNRNQPQHF.

This chain uses TRBV2 with TRBJ2-1; 10 bases agree with TRBD1. This CDR3 contains 13 residues. Looked up from germline, CDR1 is SNHLY and CDR2 is FYNNEI. V shed 6 bases and J 7 bases; nucleotides not matched to a gene: 3. CDR3 coding DNA: TGTGCCAGCAGAACGGACAGGGGGAATGAGCAGTTCTTC. As protein: CASRTDRGNEQFF.

The chain uses TRBV6-1 and TRBJ2-1; D call uncertain. V was pared by 0 bases and J by 10 bases, with 7 bases between. CDR3 length equals 12 residues. In germline, CDR1 is MNHNS, CDR2 SASEGT. The DNA of the CDR3 is TGTGCCAGCAGTGAAGCGGGGAACGAGCAGTTCTTC. Its protein is CASSEAGNEQFF.

This clone was recorded once. The J gene is TRBJ2-2, the V gene TRBV5-1; D may correspond to TRBD1 or TRBD2 (5 bases each). CDR1 and CDR2 (germline): SGHRS, YFSETQ. The CDR3 has 16 residues. Between the trimmed V and J ends, which lost 1 base and 1 base, there was a span of 11 bases. The CDR3 reads CASSLRDGRNTGELFF. The CDR3 DNA sequence: TGCGCCAGCAGCTTGAGGGACGGTCGGAACACCGGGGAGCTGTTTTTT.

The chain carries TRBV6-5 and TRBJ2-7; D possibly matches TRBD1 or TRBD2 (6 bases each). Looked up from germline, CDR1 is MNHEY and CDR2 is SVGAGI. V lost 5 bases and J 7 bases, leaving 21 bases between the germline ends. The CDR3 runs 15 residues. The DNA for the CDR3 is TGTGCCAGCAGTACCGGAGGCGTGCAAGGGGGGGAGCAGTACTTC. Protein product: CASSTGGVQGGEQYF.

The chain carries TRBV5-4 and TRBJ2-7, with 7 nucleotides matching TRBD1. Germline V CDR1 and CDR2: SGHNT, YYREEE (reference sequence). The junction had 10 bases not matched to a gene; V was cut back by 4 bases and J by 3 bases. The CDR3 is 15 residues long. The CDR3 loop is CASSATTQGDYEQYF. The CDR3 bases are TGTGCCAGCAGCGCAACCACCCAGGGGGACTACGAGCAGTACTTC.